Listed here is a single T cell receptor (beta chain). Antigen unknown. The data were taken from a study of glioma-infiltrating T cells after dendritic cell vaccination. This table comes from immunoSEQ multiplex PCR, and its TCRdb copy is limited to in-frame clones, with some not included. This table holds roughly 50,000 clones, 89% found once. Noted time point: after dendritic cell vaccination, including at tumor progression/relapse. This CDR3 region has 15 residues. Trimming removed 2 bases from V and 3 bases from J; junction bases left unmatched: 3. Per the germline V gene, CDR1 is LGHNA and CDR2 is YSLEER. Study-level points and caveats: Higher pretreatment TIL content predicted longer progression-free time and survival.

Sequenced here: blood, sampled after dendritic cell vaccination. This chain links TRBV4-3 with TRBJ2-1, with 8 positions matching TRBD1. The clonotype was recovered from a human donor with glioblastoma. This chain's CDR3 is CASSQNRGVYNEQFF. CDR3 DNA sequence: TGCGCCAGCAGCCAAAACAGGGGGGTCTACAATGAGCAGTTCTTC.